A selection of T cell receptor beta chains follows, all from one sample in a study of cytomegalovirus exposure and HLA in healthy donors. Assay: immunoSEQ multiplex PCR; the TCRdb copy retains only in-frame clones and omits some. The sample contains about 150,000 clones, roughly 80% of which appear only once. Sequenced: PBMCs. These receptors originate from a man aged 18 to 30 in good health and CMV-seronegative. The CDR3 runs from the conserved cysteine through the conserved F or W. D genes are given only for firm matches.

CDR3 | length | D | V
CASSSLTGTISDTQYF | 16 | TRBD2 | TRBV28
CASSLEGGPGPNEQFF | 16 | . | TRBV28
CASPTGAPIETQYF | 14 | TRBD1 | TRBV27
CASSLDYRAYEQYF | 14 | . | TRBV7-2
CASSRFTGVMEQFF | 14 | . | TRBV5-1
CASSYSIVADHEQYF | 15 | . | TRBV6-5
CAIRDPGLAGAYEQFF | 16 | TRBD2 | TRBV10-3
CASSEADRNYGYTF | 14 | . | TRBV6-1
CASSSPTGENTEAFF | 15 | TRBD1 | TRBV5-4
CASSLSGLAGAEQFF | 15 | TRBD2 | TRBV13
CASSQGTGQGKLFF | 14 | TRBD1 | TRBV5-1
CASTLAGENEQFF | 13 | TRBD2 | TRBV10-1
CASSFTGTQETQYF | 14 | . | TRBV27
CASSLSLALADTQYF | 15 | . | TRBV27
CASTSRTGHNQPQHF | 15 | TRBD1 | TRBV19
CASSLGQAREQYF | 13 | TRBD1 | TRBV6-5
CASSTSLADNEQFF | 14 | TRBD2 | TRBV19
CASSTQGMNTEAFF | 14 | TRBD1 | TRBV27
CASSPTPGLYNEQFF | 15 | . | TRBV7-2
CASRTGTDSNQPQHF | 15 | TRBD1 | TRBV2
CASSLEGRDQPQHF | 14 | . | TRBV7-9
CASSVQPESGQYF | 13 | . | TRBV2
CASSQILAEGKEQFF | 15 | TRBD2 | TRBV4-3
CASSVQQGDTEAFF | 14 | . | TRBV7-2
CASRRESGGTGELFF | 15 | . | TRBV6-1
CASSLWTGGNTEAFF | 15 | TRBD1 | TRBV5-4
CASSLQASGELFF | 13 | . | TRBV27
CASSYVEGVLPETQYF | 16 | . | TRBV28
CASSLAVSAGANVLTF | 16 | . | TRBV5-1
CASSYGAESSYEQYF | 15 | . | TRBV6-5
CAITVRDEQFF | 11 | . | TRBV6-5
CASSVAENYKDTQYF | 15 | . | TRBV9
CASSLGGTGEQYF | 13 | TRBD1 | TRBV11-3
CASSDSAGGTNEQFF | 15 | TRBD2 | TRBV6-4
CASSEGGVGLLTGELFF | 17 | TRBD2 | TRBV25-1
CASSLEGHSEQYF | 13 | . | TRBV7-6
CASSLFTGGTEAFF | 14 | . | TRBV7-9
CACYRVNTGELFF | 13 | . | TRBV30
CASSELAGGSYEQYF | 15 | TRBD1 | TRBV2
CASSSDPSRRTGELFF | 16 | . | TRBV7-2
CASSSGGGLYGYTF | 14 | . | TRBV14
CASSLILVPFAREQYF | 16 | . | TRBV7-6
CSSSPRGTGSSGANVLTF | 18 | TRBD1 | TRBV7-9
CASSQGEGQGAAEQYF | 16 | TRBD1 | TRBV4-3
CASSENVNTEAFF | 13 | . | TRBV6-1
CASSWGTVGEQFF | 13 | TRBD1 | TRBV5-1
CATSRDGRVRERSNTEAFF | 19 | . | TRBV15
CASRRDPEGYGYTF | 14 | . | TRBV6-1
CASWSQTIGTGELFF | 15 | . | TRBV5-1
CASSLRTGGNTEAFF | 15 | TRBD1 | TRBV7-6
CASSLRTGGLSYEQYF | 16 | TRBD1 | TRBV7-2
CASSVDMNTEAFF | 13 | . | TRBV6-4
CASSRGTSGRPRTDTQYF | 18 | TRBD2 | TRBV27
CASSLMTHGSGQEQYF | 16 | . | TRBV7-2